Listed below are T cell receptor beta chains from one sample, sequenced in a study of T cell repertoires in cytomegalovirus infection. MiXCR, applied by TCRdb to the reads, yields one record per CDR3 protein. The sample comprises some 700,000 distinct CDR3 sequences, 35% of which are singletons, and under 3% rests with the top ten. The sequencing input was PBMCs. The receptors shown here come from a human donor in good health (CMV status not recorded). Some clones in this sample may be carry-over from other donors' samples. CDR3s include the opening cysteine and the closing phenylalanine or tryptophan. D genes are given only for firm matches. The size field is filled for only some rows; it gives once, few, many or a size class.

V gene	D gene	clone size	J gene	CDR3 protein	CDR3 DNA
TRBV11-1	TRBD1	-	TRBJ2-2	CASSLRMTGQNGELFF	TGTGCCAGCAGCTTAAGGATGACAGGGCAGAACGGGGAGCTGTTTTTT
TRBV12-3/TRBV12-4	-	few	TRBJ2-3	CASSKLQGLSGDTQYF	TGTGCCAGCAGCAAGCTACAGGGTCTAAGCGGGGATACGCAGTATTTT
TRBV27	-	-	TRBJ1-5	CASRAGKAQPQHF	TGTGCCAGCAGAGCCGGGAAGGCTCAGCCCCAGCATTTT
TRBV7-9	TRBD2	-	TRBJ2-1	CASSIGTSGSLGINYNEQFF	TGTGCCAGCAGCATAGGGACTAGCGGGAGCTTGGGGATAAACTACAATGAGCAGTTCTTC
TRBV5-6	TRBD1	-	TRBJ2-7	CASSWGTAQSYEQYF	TGTGCCAGCAGCTGGGGGACAGCCCAATCCTACGAGCAGTACTTC
TRBV28	-	-	TRBJ2-7	CASSPSTAPYEQYF	TGTGCCAGCAGTCCGTCGACTGCCCCCTACGAGCAGTACTTC
TRBV20-1	-	-	TRBJ2-1	CSAPEGYRSSYNEQFF	TGCAGTGCTCCGGAGGGTTACCGGAGCTCCTACAATGAGCAGTTCTTC
TRBV7-2	-	many	TRBJ1-5	CASSSRGMPQHF	TGTGCCAGCAGCTCCAGGGGTATGCCCCAGCATTTT
TRBV7-6	-	-	TRBJ2-1	CASNPCGASLHEQFF	TGTGCCAGCAACCCATGCGGGGCCTCCCTCCATGAGCAGTTCTTC
TRBV7-2	-	few	TRBJ1-4	CASTPSGEKLFF	TGTGCCAGCACCCCCTCCGGGGAAAAACTGTTTTTT
TRBV28	-	many	TRBJ1-6	CASRGLAGINSPLHF	TGTGCCAGCAGGGGCCTGGCAGGGATAAATTCACCCCTCCACTTT
TRBV28	-	-	TRBJ1-1	CASGGLRFTEAFF	TGTGCCAGCGGGGGGCTCAGATTCACTGAAGCTTTCTTT
TRBV24-1	-	-	TRBJ1-1	CATSPGVGTEAFF	TGTGCCACCAGTCCGGGGGTGGGCACTGAAGCTTTCTTT
TRBV10-3	-	few	TRBJ1-2	CAISLGGDGGYTF	TGTGCCATCAGCCTCGGGGGGGATGGTGGCTACACCTTC
TRBV6-6	-	few	TRBJ1-5	CASSEVDRNNQPQHF	TGTGCCAGCAGTGAGGTGGACAGAAATAATCAGCCCCAGCATTTT
TRBV6-5	-	-	TRBJ1-2	CASSYSKAVNSYTF	TGTGCCAGCAGTTACTCGAAAGCCGTTAATAGCTACACCTTC
TRBV2	-	few	TRBJ1-1	CASSARNTEAFF	TGTGCCAGCAGTGCAAGGAACACTGAAGCTTTCTTT
TRBV27	-	-	TRBJ2-6	CASRRPGPSGANVLTF	TGTGCCAGCAGGAGACCAGGCCCCTCTGGGGCCAACGTCCTGACTTTC
TRBV20-1	-	-	TRBJ2-6	CSADRGSGANVLTF	TGCAGTGCTGATAGAGGCTCTGGGGCCAACGTCCTGACTTTC
TRBV29-1	TRBD1	-	TRBJ1-1	CSGGQGNTEAFF	TGCAGCGGGGGACAGGGGAACACTGAAGCTTTCTTT
TRBV19	TRBD2	few	TRBJ2-2	CASSHLAGGGTGELFF	TGTGCCAGTAGCCACCTCGCGGGGGGCGGCACCGGGGAGCTGTTTTTT
TRBV7-6	TRBD1	-	TRBJ2-5	CASSLATGKGTQYF	TGTGCCAGCAGCTTAGCGACAGGGAAGGGGACCCAGTACTTC
TRBV11-3	-	-	TRBJ2-1	CASSLGGTAYNEPFF	TGTGCCAGCAGCTTAGGCGGGACCGCGTACAATGAGCCGTTCTTC
TRBV7-6	-	few	TRBJ1-4	CASSLVRLNEKLFF	TGTGCCAGCAGCTTAGTACGGCTTAATGAAAAACTGTTTTTT
TRBV7-2	TRBD2	few	TRBJ2-1	CASSQTSGEGNEQFF	TGTGCCAGCAGCCAAACTAGCGGGGAAGGCAATGAGCAGTTCTTC
TRBV27	-	many	TRBJ1-5	CASSFSTSNQPQHF	TGTGCCAGCAGTTTTAGCACGTCTAATCAGCCCCAGCATTTT
TRBV10-1	TRBD1	-	TRBJ2-3	CASSSGQGAGDTQYF	TGCGCCAGCAGTAGTGGACAGGGGGCTGGAGATACGCAGTATTTT
TRBV6-1	TRBD2	-	TRBJ2-2	CASSETSGSAGELFF	TGTGCCAGCAGTGAAACTAGCGGGAGTGCCGGGGAGCTGTTTTTT
TRBV27	-	few	TRBJ1-5	CASSSSSRGSQPQHF	TGTGCCAGCAGTTCCTCTAGCAGGGGCAGTCAGCCCCAGCATTTT
TRBV6-7	TRBD1	-	TRBJ1-1	CASSLNRGQGGPEAFF	TGTGCCAGCAGTTTAAACCGAGGACAGGGCGGCCCTGAAGCTTTCTTT
TRBV28	TRBD1	-	TRBJ1-3	CASRAGTGSSSGNTIYF	TGTGCCAGCAGGGCGGGGACAGGGAGTTCATCTGGAAACACCATATATTTT
TRBV29-1	-	-	TRBJ2-1	CSFSLAEKQFF	TGCAGCTTCTCCCTGGCGGAGAAGCAGTTCTTC
TRBV14	-	-	TRBJ2-7	CASSLQGRSSHSSYEQYF	TGTGCCAGCAGCCTACAAGGGCGGTCTAGCCACTCCTCCTACGAGCAGTACTTC
TRBV11-2	-	-	TRBJ1-1	CASSLDGNRGEAFF	TGTGCCAGCAGCTTAGATGGGAACAGAGGGGAAGCTTTCTTT
TRBV28	-	few	TRBJ2-5	CASSSPRDSTYRETQYF	TGTGCCAGCAGTTCGCCTCGGGACTCGACGTACCGAGAGACCCAGTACTTC
TRBV7-6	-	few	TRBJ1-4	CASSPYRATNEKLFF	TGTGCCAGCAGCCCGTACAGGGCAACTAATGAAAAACTGTTTTTT
TRBV2	-	few	TRBJ1-1	CASSADGGRVTEAFF	TGTGCCAGCTCGGCCGACGGGGGGCGAGTCACTGAAGCTTTCTTT
TRBV20-1	-	few	TRBJ2-3	CSEFFLDTQYF	TGCAGTGAGTTTTTTCTGGATACGCAGTATTTT
TRBV4-1	-	once	TRBJ1-5	CASSPNGQPSPNQPHHF	TGCGCCAGCAGCCCCAACGGACAGCCTAGCCCCAATCAGCCCCATCATTTT
TRBV7-6	TRBD1	-	TRBJ2-7	CASSSGTGVSEQYF	TGTGCCAGCAGTTCCGGGACAGGGGTCTCCGAGCAGTACTTC
TRBV20-1	TRBD1	-	TRBJ2-5	CSASWTGVRETQYF	TGCAGTGCTAGCTGGACAGGGGTTAGAGAGACCCAGTACTTC
TRBV10-3	-	-	TRBJ2-6	CAFSDFSGANVLTF	TGTGCCTTCAGTGACTTTTCTGGGGCCAACGTCCTGACTTTC
TRBV6-6	-	few	TRBJ1-5	CASSTHQSWEPQHF	TGTGCCAGCAGTACTCACCAGAGTTGGGAGCCCCAGCATTTT
TRBV7-2	TRBD1	many	TRBJ1-2	CASSLQDRVHGYTF	TGTGCCAGCAGCTTACAGGACAGGGTGCATGGCTACACCTTC